This T cell receptor beta chain derives from a study of cytomegalovirus exposure and HLA in healthy donors. All the people who gave samples were healthy bone marrow donors. Study outcomes and limitations: Testing in vitro showed a few CMV-associated chains specific for CMV antigens. Reportedly, HLA-A and HLA-B alleles of most subjects were accurately predicted from TCR beta.

In regard to this clone: Its antigen is as yet unknown.

Primers included in the PCR were 60 Vbeta and 13 Jbeta primers. Profiling relied on immunoSEQ multiplex PCR, and the TCRdb table lists in-frame clones only, not all of them. This table holds about 130,000 clones, about 63% found once. The length of the CDR3 is 16 residues. From germline, CDR1 is SGHVS and CDR2 FNYEAQ. Trimming shortened V by 3 bases and J by 2 bases, and 14 bases separated the two germline ends. The receptor comes from a man between 25 and 39 years old in good health and CMV-seropositive. This chain joins TRBV7-6 and TRBJ2-1; D might be TRBD1 (6 bases). Sequences were obtained from PBMCs. This chain's CDR3 is CASSFSYDRTYNEQFF. The CDR3 DNA follows: TGTGCCAGCAGCTTTTCTTACGACAGGACCTACAATGAGCAGTTCTTC. The variable domain in full, completed from reference TRBV7-6 and TRBJ2-1, reads GAGVSQSPRYKVTKRGQDVALRCDPISGHVSLYWYRQALGQGPEFLTYFNYEAQQDKSGLPNDRFSAERPEGSISTLTIQRTEQRDSAMYRCASSFSYDRTYNEQFFGPGTRLTVL.